This TCR beta chain derives from a study of blood T cell repertoires in COVID-19. About the study: Sites across the United States, Italy and Spain contributed samples from acute and convalescent COVID-19. From T cells, B-cell-depleted T cells, or PBMCs came the material, which was cDNA or gDNA.

Sequenced by immunoSEQ multiplex PCR; TCRdb stores in-frame clones only, minus some. The data show roughly 230,000 clones, 80% to 85% seen once. Participant-given clinical history determined each cohort assignment. This CDR3 has 15 residues. Germline V gives CDR1 MNHEY, CDR2 SMNVEV (reference sequence). The V gene end was trimmed by 4 bases and the J gene end by 9 bases; junction bases not matched to a gene: 5. The chain joins TRBV27 to TRBJ1-6; 11 bases match TRBD1. The receptor was derived from a man in his fifties who had recovered from COVID-19. Sequenced input: PBMCs or T cells enriched from blood (not recorded which). CDR3 region: CASSYTGTGGSPLHF. In DNA, the CDR3 is TGTGCCAGCAGTTACACCGGGACAGGGGGTTCACCCCTCCACTTT.